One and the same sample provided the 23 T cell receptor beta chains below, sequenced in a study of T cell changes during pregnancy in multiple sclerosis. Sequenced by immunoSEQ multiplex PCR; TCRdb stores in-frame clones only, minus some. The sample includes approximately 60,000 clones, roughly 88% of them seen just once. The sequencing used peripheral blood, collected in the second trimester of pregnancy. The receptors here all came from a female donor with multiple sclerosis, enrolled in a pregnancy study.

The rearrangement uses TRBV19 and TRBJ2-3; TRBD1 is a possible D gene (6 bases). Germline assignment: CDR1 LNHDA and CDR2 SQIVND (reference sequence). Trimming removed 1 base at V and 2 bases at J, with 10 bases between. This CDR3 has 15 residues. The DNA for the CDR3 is TGTGCCAGTAGTATAGGTCAGGGGTTCACAGATACGCAGTATTTT. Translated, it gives CASSIGQGFTDTQYF.

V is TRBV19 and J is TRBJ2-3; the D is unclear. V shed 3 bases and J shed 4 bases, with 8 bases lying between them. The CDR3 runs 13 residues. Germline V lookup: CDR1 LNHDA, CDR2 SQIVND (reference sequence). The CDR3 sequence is CASSMNLADTQYF. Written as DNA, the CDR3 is TGTGCCAGTAGTATGAACTTGGCAGATACGCAGTATTTT.

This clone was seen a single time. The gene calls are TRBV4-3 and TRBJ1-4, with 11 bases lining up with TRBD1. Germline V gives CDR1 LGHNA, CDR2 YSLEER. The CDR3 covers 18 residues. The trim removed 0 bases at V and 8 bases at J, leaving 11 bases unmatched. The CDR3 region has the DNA TGCGCCAGCAGCCAAGAGCAAGCTCCCGGGACAGGGGGAGAAAAACTGTTTTTT. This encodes CASSQEQAPGTGGEKLFF.

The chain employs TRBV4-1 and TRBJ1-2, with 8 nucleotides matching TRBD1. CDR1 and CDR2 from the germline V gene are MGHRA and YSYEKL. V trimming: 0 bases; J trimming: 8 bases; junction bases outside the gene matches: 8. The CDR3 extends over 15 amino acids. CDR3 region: CASSQDDRGLSGYTF. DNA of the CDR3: TGCGCCAGCAGCCAAGACGACAGGGGCCTGTCGGGCTACACCTTC.

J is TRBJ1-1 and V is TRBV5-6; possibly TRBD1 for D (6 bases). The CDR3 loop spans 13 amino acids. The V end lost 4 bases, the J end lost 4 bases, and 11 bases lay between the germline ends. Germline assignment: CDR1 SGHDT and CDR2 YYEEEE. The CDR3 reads CASSRGWGTEAFF. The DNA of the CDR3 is TGTGCCAGCAGCAGGGGGTGGGGCACTGAAGCTTTCTTT.

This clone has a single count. The CDR3 DNA is TGCGCCAGCAGCTTGGATCCAGGAATAATCCCTAACACTGAAGCTTTCTTT. Amino acid sequence: CASSLDPGIIPNTEAFF. The genes are TRBV5-1 and TRBJ1-1; D unclear. CDR3 length: 17 amino acids. The germline gives CDR1 SGHRS, CDR2 YFSETQ. Trimming left V 0 bases short and J 2 bases short, with 17 bases between.

The CDR3 region is CASSSQAILFAGENYGYTF. DNA of the CDR3: TGTGCCAGCAGTTCGCAAGCCATCCTTTTTGCAGGGGAGAACTATGGCTACACCTTC. The chain uses TRBV27 and TRBJ1-2; TRBD1 is a possible D gene (6 bases). The V gene's germline CDR1 is MNHEY and CDR2 SMNVEV (reference sequence). V was clipped by 4 bases and J by 2 bases, with 26 bases between them. This CDR3 spans 19 amino acids.

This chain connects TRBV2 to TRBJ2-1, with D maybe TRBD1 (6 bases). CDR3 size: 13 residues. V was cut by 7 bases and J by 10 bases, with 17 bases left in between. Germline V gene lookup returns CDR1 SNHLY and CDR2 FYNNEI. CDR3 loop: CASTGAKIGEQFF. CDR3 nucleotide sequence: TGTGCCAGCACAGGGGCAAAAATAGGGGAGCAGTTCTTC.

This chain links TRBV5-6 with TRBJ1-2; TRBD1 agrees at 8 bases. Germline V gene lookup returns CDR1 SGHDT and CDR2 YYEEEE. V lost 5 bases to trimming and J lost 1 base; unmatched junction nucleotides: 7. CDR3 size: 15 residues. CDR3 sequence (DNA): TGTGCCAGCAGAAGCGGAGGACAGGGTAACTATGGCTACACCTTC. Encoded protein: CASRSGGQGNYGYTF.

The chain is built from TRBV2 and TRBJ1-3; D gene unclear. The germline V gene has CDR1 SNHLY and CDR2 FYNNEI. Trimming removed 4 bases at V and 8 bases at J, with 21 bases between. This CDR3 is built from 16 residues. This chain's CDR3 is CASSGWRGVEGDTIYF. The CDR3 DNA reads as TGTGCCAGCAGTGGGTGGCGGGGAGTAGAGGGTGACACCATATATTTT. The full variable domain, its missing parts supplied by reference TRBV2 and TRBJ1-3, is EPEVTQTPSHQVTQMGQEVILRCVPISNHLYFYWYRQILGQKVEFLVSFYNNEISEKSEIFDDQFSVERPDGSNFTLKIRSTKLEDSAMYFCASSGWRGVEGDTIYFGEGSWLTVV.

The CDR3 here is CASNRAGNTEAFF. In nucleotides, the CDR3 is TGTGCCAGCAATCGTGCGGGGAACACTGAAGCTTTCTTT. The chain couples TRBV2 to TRBJ1-1; unclear D gene. The ends were cut back, 7 bases at V and 1 base at J, with 10 bases in the middle. The germline CDR1 and CDR2 sequences are SNHLY and FYNNEI. The CDR3 contains 13 residues.

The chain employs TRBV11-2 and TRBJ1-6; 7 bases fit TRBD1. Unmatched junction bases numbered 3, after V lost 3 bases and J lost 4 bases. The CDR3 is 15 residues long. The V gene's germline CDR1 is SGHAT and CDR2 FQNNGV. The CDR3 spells CASSFGRGYNSPLHF. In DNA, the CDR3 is TGTGCCAGCAGCTTCGGCAGGGGGTATAATTCACCCCTCCACTTT.

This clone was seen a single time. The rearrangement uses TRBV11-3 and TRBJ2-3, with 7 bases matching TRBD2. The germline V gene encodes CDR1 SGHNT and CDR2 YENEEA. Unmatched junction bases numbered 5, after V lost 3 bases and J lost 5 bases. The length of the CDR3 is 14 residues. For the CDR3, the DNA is TGTGCCAGCAGCTTTGGGGGGGAGGAAGATACGCAGTATTTT. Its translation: CASSFGGEEDTQYF.

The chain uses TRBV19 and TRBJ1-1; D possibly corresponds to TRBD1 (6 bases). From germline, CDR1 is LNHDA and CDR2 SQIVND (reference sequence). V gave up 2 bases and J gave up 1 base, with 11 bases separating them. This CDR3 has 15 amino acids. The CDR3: CASSILAGANTEAFF. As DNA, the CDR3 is TGTGCCAGTAGTATACTAGCGGGGGCGAACACTGAAGCTTTCTTT.

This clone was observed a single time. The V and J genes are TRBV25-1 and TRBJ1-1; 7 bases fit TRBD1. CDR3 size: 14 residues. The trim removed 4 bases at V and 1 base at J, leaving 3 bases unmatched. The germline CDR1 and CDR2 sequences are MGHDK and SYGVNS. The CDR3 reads CASSVGTANTEAFF. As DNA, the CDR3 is TGTGCCAGCAGTGTCGGGACAGCGAACACTGAAGCTTTCTTT.

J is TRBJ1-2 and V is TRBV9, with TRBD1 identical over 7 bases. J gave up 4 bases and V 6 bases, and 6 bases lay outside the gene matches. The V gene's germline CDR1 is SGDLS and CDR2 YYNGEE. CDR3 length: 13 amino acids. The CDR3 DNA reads TGTGCCAGCACCCGAGACAGGGCCTATGGCTACACCTTC. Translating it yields CASTRDRAYGYTF.

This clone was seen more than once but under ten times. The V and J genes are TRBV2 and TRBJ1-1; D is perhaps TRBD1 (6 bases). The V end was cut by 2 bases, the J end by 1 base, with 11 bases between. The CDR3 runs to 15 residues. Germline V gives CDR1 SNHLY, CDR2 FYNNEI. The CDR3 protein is CASSENRATNTEAFF. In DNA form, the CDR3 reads TGTGCCAGCAGTGAAAACAGGGCGACGAACACTGAAGCTTTCTTT.

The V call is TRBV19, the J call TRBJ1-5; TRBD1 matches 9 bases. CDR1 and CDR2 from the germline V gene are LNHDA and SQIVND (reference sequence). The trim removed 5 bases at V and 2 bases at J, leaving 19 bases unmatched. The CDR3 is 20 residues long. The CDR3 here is CASSGPTGTGLPRGNQPQHF. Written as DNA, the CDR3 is TGTGCCAGTAGTGGCCCGACCGGGACAGGGCTCCCCAGGGGCAATCAGCCCCAGCATTTT.

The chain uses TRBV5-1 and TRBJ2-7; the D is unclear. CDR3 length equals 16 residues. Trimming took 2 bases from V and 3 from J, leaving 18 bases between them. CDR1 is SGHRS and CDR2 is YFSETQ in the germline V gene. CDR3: CASSLGGTDPGYEQYF. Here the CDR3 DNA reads TGCGCCAGCAGCTTAGGTGGTACAGACCCAGGCTACGAGCAGTACTTC.

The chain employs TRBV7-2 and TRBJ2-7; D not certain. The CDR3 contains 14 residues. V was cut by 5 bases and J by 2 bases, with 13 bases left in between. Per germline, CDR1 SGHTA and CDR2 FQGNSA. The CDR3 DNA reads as TGTGCCAGCAGCCCGTTTTGGGCCCCCTACGAGCAGTACTTC. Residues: CASSPFWAPYEQYF.

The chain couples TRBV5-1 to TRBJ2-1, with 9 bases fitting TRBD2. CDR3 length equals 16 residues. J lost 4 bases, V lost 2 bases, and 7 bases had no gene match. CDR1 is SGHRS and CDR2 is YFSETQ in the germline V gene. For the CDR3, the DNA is TGCGCCAGCAGCTTTACTAGCGGGCGTCCTTACAATGAGCAGTTCTTC. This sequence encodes CASSFTSGRPYNEQFF.

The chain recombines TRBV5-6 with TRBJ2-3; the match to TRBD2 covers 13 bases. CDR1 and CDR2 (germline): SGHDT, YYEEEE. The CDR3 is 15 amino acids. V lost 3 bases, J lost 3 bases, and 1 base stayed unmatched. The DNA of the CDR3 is TGTGCCAGCAGCTCGGGACTAGCGGGGACAGATACGCAGTATTTT. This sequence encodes CASSSGLAGTDTQYF. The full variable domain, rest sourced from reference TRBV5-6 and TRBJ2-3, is DAGVTQSPTHLIKTRGQQVTLRCSPKSGHDTVSWYQQALGQGPQFIFQYYEEEERQRGNFPDRFSGHQFPNYSSELNVNALLLGDSALYLCASSSGLAGTDTQYFGPGTRLTVL.

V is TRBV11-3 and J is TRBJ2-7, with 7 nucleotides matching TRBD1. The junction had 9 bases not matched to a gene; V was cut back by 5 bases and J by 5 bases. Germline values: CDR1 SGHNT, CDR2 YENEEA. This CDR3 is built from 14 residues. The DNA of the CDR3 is TGTGCCAGCAGCCTTGGACAGGACTTCCACGAGCAGTACTTC. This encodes CASSLGQDFHEQYF.